This T cell receptor (beta chain) was identified during a study of Ad26.COV2.S vaccination and SARS-CoV-2 variants. Overall study: In the study, Ad26.COV2.S was injected intramuscularly once, or twice 56 days apart. Overall study findings and caveats: Vaccinated and placebo-treated recipients had similar non-spike TCR breadth. People who got the vaccine had more spike-specific TCR breadth than people who got placebo.

The length of the CDR3 is 13 residues. The germline V gene encodes CDR1 LNHDA and CDR2 SQIVND (reference sequence). V was clipped by 6 bases and J by 6 bases, with 14 bases between them. Sample treatment: 15 to 20 received Ad26.COV2.S at low or high dose, single or two shots; about 5 received placebo; per-sample allocation not given. The samples date from day 63 after the first vaccine or placebo injection. The vaccine delivered Wuhan-strain SARS-CoV-2 spike through an Ad26 vector. As concerns this clone: Its target is not known.

The table came from immunoSEQ multiplex PCR; TCRdb's copy has only in-frame clones and leaves some out. The repertoire holds about 400,000 clones, with around 89% as singletons. The source of this sequence is a person between 18 and 59 years old who received the Ad26.COV2.S COVID-19 vaccine or a placebo. The rearrangement joins TRBV19 to TRBJ1-1; D may be TRBD1 (5 bases). The starting material was peripheral blood, obtained in a trial of Ad26.COV2.S vaccine versus placebo. The CDR3 DNA follows: TGTGCCAGTAGCCTCGACAGAGGTTCTGAAGCTTTCTTT. Amino acids: CASSLDRGSEAFF.